The clone carrying this T cell receptor beta chain was detected only once. One junction end disagrees with the germline gene, perhaps due to a read error. The sample is drawn from a study of OX40 agonist ivuxolimab in advanced cancers. Clones were read by immunoSEQ multiplex PCR, and TCRdb kept only the in-frame ones, dropping some. The sample consists of about 99,000 clones, around nine tenths of them appearing once. Germline CDR1 is MGHRA and CDR2 is YSYEKL. This CDR3 region has 16 residues. This rearrangement joins TRBV4-1 to TRBJ2-1; 8 nucleotides match TRBD1. Sample: CD4+ or CD8+ T cells sorted from blood, taken in a trial of the OX40 agonist ivuxolimab. This clonotype was obtained from an adult with an advanced solid tumor such as melanoma, head and neck, liver or kidney cancer. The CDR3 region has the DNA TGCGCCAGCAGCCCTATGCCGACAGGGGAGTACAGTGAGCAGTTCTTC. This codes for CASSPMPTGEYSEQFF.